This T cell receptor beta chain was sequenced for a study of blood T cell repertoires in COVID-19. The wider study: Collection of acute and convalescent COVID-19 samples took place in the United States, Italy and Spain. PBMCs, B-cell-depleted T cells, or T cells were the source of the cDNA or gDNA that made up the material.

Per the original data handling: How many nucleated cells were present was estimated from reference gene primer amplification. Profiling relied on immunoSEQ multiplex PCR, and the TCRdb table lists in-frame clones only, not all of them. The V and J calls and clone size were taken over from that table, and D and trimming were inferred from the DNA. The data contain about 300,000 clones, around 90% of them singletons. Germline lookup yields CDR1 SGHAT and CDR2 FQNNGV. The CDR3 has 15 residues. V dropped 5 bases and J dropped 5 bases, with 17 bases sitting between them. Source material: peripheral blood. The gene calls are TRBV11-2 and TRBJ2-3; D is unresolved. This sequence originates from a man aged 18 to 30 with active or convalescent COVID-19. The CDR3 DNA reads as TGTGCCAGCAGCCGCAACGTGAGGATTTTAGATACGCAGTATTTT. Translating it yields CASSRNVRILDTQYF.